This record covers a single T cell receptor beta chain. This clone has a handful of counts. Its antigen remains undetermined. It has no much larger one-base neighbor in the sample; base qualities were not kept. This entry belongs to a study of blood T cell repertoires in COVID-19 (TCRdb year 2020). A note on the overall study: Samples from collaborators originated in the United States, Italy and Spain and spanned both the acute and convalescent phases of COVID-19. Subjects who had been exposed to COVID-19, were actively infected with it, or had recovered from it provided the deeply sampled blood TCRbeta repertoires that made up the dataset. The repertoires were released in a freely available public database meant as a resource for research on the immune response to SARS-CoV-2. Where HLA class I and class II types were available, the types were taken from metadata supplied by the sample provider, not from assay-based typing. The samples were drawn from the first 160 participants of the ongoing ImmuneRACE study and from 1,200 or so subjects provided by 6 global collaborators. Nearly every sample came with metadata listing a de-identified subject ID, COVID-19 status, age in years and sex. The material from the prospective study consisted of cDNA or gDNA derived from T cells, B-cell-depleted T cells, or PBMCs.

The germline V gene provides CDR1 KGHSH and CDR2 LQKENI. The CDR3 contains 12 residues, cysteine and phenylalanine counted. The retained sequence is limited to the CDR3, 36 bases, with the frame set at the first base. From V the trimming removes 5 bases and from J it removes 7 bases, while the gene matches leave 2 bases of the junction unaccounted for. Another Seattle source contributed samples from volunteer blood donors who had recovered from COVID-19. Whole blood was collected in K2EDTA tubes by collaborating institutions according to the institutions' own protocols. For TCRbeta analysis, collaborators shipped samples in one of three forms: frozen whole blood, isolated PBMCs, or DNA extracted from either of those sample types. General conclusions and limits of the study: The quantity of clinical and demographic metadata differed by source and by participant and was supplied without curation.

TCRbeta CDR3 regions were amplified from genomic DNA by means of the immunoSEQ Assay, a bias-controlled multiplex PCR. Turning to the authors' computational methods: Within the assay, amplification of reference gene primers was used to estimate how many nucleated cells each sample contained. To quantify the absolute abundance of each unique TCRbeta CDR3 rearrangement, sequence reads were collapsed and filtered. For each sample, productive Simpson clonality was calculated as the square root of Simpson's diversity index over productive rearrangements. TCRdb provides this immuneACCESS table in a form limited to in-frame rearrangements. Some clones are lacking; in checked studies, under half of them reflect an unresolved V gene, and why the rest are absent is not known. That table furnishes V, J and clone size, whereas the DNA furnished D and trimming. This sample gives about 300,000 clones in total; more than 80% of them show up just once. The top ten hold roughly 6.7% of the sample.

The source is a man between 18 and 35 years old who had recovered from COVID-19. The specimen was peripheral blood. The rearrangement joined TRBV18 to TRBJ1-1, with TRBD1 identical over 9 junction bases. The sequence in DNA is TGTGCCAGCTCAGGGACAGGGTATGAAGCTTTCTTT. This gives the protein CASSGTGYEAFF.